This TCR beta chain appears in the sequencing data of a study of blood T cell repertoires in COVID-19. Study overall: Samples representing acute and convalescent COVID-19 were sourced from the United States, Italy and Spain. Sources were T cells, B-cell-depleted T cells, or PBMCs; the material itself was cDNA or gDNA.

The ends lost 4 bases at V and 3 bases at J; junction bases unmatched: 9. From germline, CDR1 is SGHNT and CDR2 YYREEE (reference sequence). The CDR3 is made up of 15 amino acids. Authors' data handling: The authors estimated nucleated cell counts from reference gene primer amplification. The protocol was immunoSEQ multiplex PCR, while the TCRdb copy is restricted to in-frame clones and leaves out a portion. For V, J and clone size, that table is used; D and trimming come from the DNA. This sample yields a few hundred thousand clones, of which less than 90% are seen a single time; 4% belongs to the top ten.

The V call is TRBV5-4, the J call TRBJ1-1, with 7 bases matching TRBD1. The sequence was collected from a man aged 60 to 75 who had recovered from COVID-19. The specimen sequenced was peripheral blood. CDR3 sequence reads: CASSHKTGIDTEAFF. The CDR3 nucleotides read TGTGCCAGCAGCCATAAGACAGGGATCGACACTGAAGCTTTCTTT.